These 16 T cell receptor beta chains share one sample of origin, sequenced in a study of T-cell memory formation after mild COVID-19. From the 5' RACE reads, TCRdb called clonotypes with MiXCR, one entry per CDR3 protein. Of some 450,000 distinct CDR3 sequences listed, 20% are singletons. The sample comprised PBMCs or a T cell subset sorted from them (not recorded which). These TCRs come from an adult woman who had mild COVID-19 (a few samples of this study predate the infection). Cell type and time point are not known.

This chain connects TRBV12-3 or TRBV12-4 to TRBJ2-1, with 8 bases lining up with TRBD1. The CDR3 is made up of 15 amino acids. With V trimmed by 4 bases and J by 7 bases, 9 bases remained unmatched. DNA for the CDR3: TGTGCCAGCAGTTACAGGACAGGGCCACGTAATGAGCAGTTCTTC. This sequence encodes CASSYRTGPRNEQFF.

This chain connects TRBV12-3 or TRBV12-4 to TRBJ1-1; D perhaps matches TRBD1 (6 bases). This CDR3 comprises 13 residues. The V and J ends lost 8 bases and 5 bases respectively, with 15 bases between them. The CDR3 DNA is TGTGCCAGCCTTCAAACAGGGTGGACTGAAGCTTTCTTT. It yields the protein CASLQTGWTEAFF.

The chain is built from TRBV5-1 and TRBJ2-3; 7 positions match TRBD2. There are 15 residues in the CDR3. In germline, CDR1 is SGHRS, CDR2 YFSETQ. The V segment lost 5 bases and the J segment 0 bases; nucleotides outside the gene matches: 6. The CDR3 reads CASSSGLTSTDTQYF. CDR3 in DNA: TGCGCCAGCAGTTCGGGACTAACTAGCACAGATACGCAGTATTTT.

This chain links TRBV12-3 or TRBV12-4 with TRBJ2-7; D might be TRBD1 (6 bases). V lost 0 bases to trimming and J lost 7 bases, with 19 bases between them. The CDR3 covers 16 residues. The chain's CDR3 is CASSLAGQIPSGEQYF. For the CDR3, the DNA is TGTGCCAGCAGTTTAGCGGGACAAATCCCTTCCGGAGAGCAGTACTTC.

This clonotype was counted only a few times. The DNA of the CDR3 is TGTGCCAGCAGCCAAGATCCGGGGGGGAATTGGGATAGCAATCAGCCCCAGCATTTT. This sequence encodes CASSQDPGGNWDSNQPQHF. V usage is TRBV3-1 and J usage is TRBJ1-5; D possibly corresponds to TRBD1 (5 bases). The CDR3 totals 19 residues. Germline-derived CDR1 and CDR2 are LGHDT and YNNKEL (reference sequence). V was cut by 0 bases and J by 0 bases, with 18 bases left in between.

The V and J genes are TRBV11-2 and TRBJ2-1; 11 positions match TRBD2. The CDR3 sequence is 15 residues long. Germline CDR1 and CDR2: SGHAT and FQNNGV. The J segment lost 9 bases and the V segment lost 5 bases, leaving 9 bases of the junction unmatched. The CDR3 DNA follows: TGTGCCAGCAGCGACCGTAGCGGGGGGGTTGGTGAGCAGTTCTTC. Its translation: CASSDRSGGVGEQFF.

This clonotype was counted between two and nine times. J is TRBJ1-2 and V is TRBV24-1; TRBD1 aligns across 11 bases. The V gene end was trimmed by 0 bases and the J gene end by 8 bases; junction bases not matched to a gene: 4. This CDR3 comprises 15 residues. CDR1 and CDR2 from the germline V gene are KGHDR and SFDVKD. The CDR3 DNA reads as TGTGCCACCAGTGATTTGTACGGGACAGGGGGAGGCTACACCTTC. It specifies CATSDLYGTGGGYTF.

The V gene is TRBV2, the J gene TRBJ1-6, with 8 bases lining up with TRBD1. Germline CDR1 SNHLY, CDR2 FYNNEI. The CDR3 is made up of 18 amino acids. The V gene end was trimmed by 7 bases and the J gene end by 5 bases; junction bases not matched to a gene: 16. CDR3 nucleotides: TGTGCCAGCACCGACCTGGACAGGGCATCCAAGGATAATTCACCCCTCCACTTT. Translating it yields CASTDLDRASKDNSPLHF.

The chain links TRBV4-2 to TRBJ2-3, with D maybe TRBD2 (6 bases). CDR1 is LGHNA, CDR2 YNFKEQ, per germline. Trimming removed 5 bases from V and 2 bases from J, with 14 bases in between. CDR3 length equals 15 residues. For the CDR3, the DNA is TGTGCCAGCAGCGAGGGAGGAGGGGACACAGATACGCAGTATTTT. Amino acid sequence: CASSEGGGDTDTQYF.

This CDR3 reads CASSPRTGDRQAREQYF. The CDR3 bases are TGCGCCAGCAGCCCTCGGACAGGGGATAGACAGGCGCGGGAGCAGTACTTC. The V call is TRBV5-1, the J call TRBJ2-7, with 9 bases that match TRBD1. V was pared by 4 bases and J by 7 bases, with 18 bases of the junction left unmatched. This CDR3 contains 17 residues. Germline V lookup: CDR1 SGHRS, CDR2 YFSETQ. Combining the CDR3 with reference TRBV5-1 and TRBJ2-7 gives the whole variable domain KAGVTQTPRYLIKTRGQQVTLSCSPISGHRSVSWYQQTPGQGLQFLFEYFSETQRNKGNFPGRFSGRQFSNSRSEMNVSTLELGDSALYLCASSPRTGDRQAREQYFGPGTRLTVT.

V usage is TRBV20-1 and J usage is TRBJ1-1; TRBD1 matches at 8 bases. The CDR3 contains 14 residues. Germline V gene sequence: CDR1 DFQATT, CDR2 SNEGSKA (reference sequence). Trimming removed 6 bases from V and 6 bases from J; junction bases left unmatched: 12. This CDR3 reads CSANGRQGTPEAFF. The CDR3, as DNA: TGCAGTGCCAATGGCCGACAGGGGACCCCTGAAGCTTTCTTT.

This clonotype was picked up a small number of times. The chain is built from TRBV4-1 and TRBJ1-2; 8 nucleotides agree with TRBD1. CDR3 size: 20 residues. Germline CDR1 reads MGHRA; CDR2 reads YSYEKL. Losses at the gene ends were 0 bases for V and 3 bases for J; bases not matched to a gene: 18. The CDR3 reads CASSQDPTPLMTGVDYGYTF. The CDR3 nucleotides are TGCGCCAGCAGCCAAGACCCGACTCCCCTTATGACAGGGGTGGACTATGGCTACACCTTC.

This chain uses TRBV6-2 or TRBV6-3 with TRBJ2-7; 8 bases are a match to TRBD2. The CDR3 extends over 16 amino acids. Germline assignment: CDR1 MNHEY and CDR2 SVGEGT. V shed 6 bases, J shed 5 bases, and the junction held 15 bases outside the gene matches. CDR3 DNA sequence: TGTGCCAGCAGCCCTCTCCTCGGGAGGGGAGGCCACGAGCAGTACTTC. Its protein product is CASSPLLGRGGHEQYF.

The rearrangement uses TRBV4-1 and TRBJ1-1; perhaps TRBD1 as D (5 bases). Germline V gene lookup returns CDR1 MGHRA and CDR2 YSYEKL. Between the trimmed V and J ends, which lost 3 bases and 1 base, there was a span of 18 bases. The CDR3 loop spans 17 amino acids. CDR3 DNA sequence: TGCGCCAGCAGCCATGCCCCCTCCGAGACAGCGAACACTGAAGCTTTCTTT. As protein: CASSHAPSETANTEAFF.

This clonotype was recorded at least ten times. The gene calls are TRBV5-6 and TRBJ1-2; 7 bases align to TRBD1. The CDR3 length is 13 residues. Looked up from germline, CDR1 is SGHDT and CDR2 is YYEEEE. V trimming: 0 bases; J trimming: 8 bases; junction bases outside the gene matches: 4. The CDR3 is CASSLVGTEGYTF. The DNA of the CDR3 is TGTGCCAGCAGCTTGGTTGGGACAGAGGGCTACACCTTC.

The chain carries TRBV7-9 and TRBJ1-3; D is uncertain. This CDR3 region has 14 residues. V dropped 5 bases and J dropped 0 bases, with 8 bases sitting between them. Germline CDR1 is SEHNR and CDR2 is FQNEAQ (reference sequence). The CDR3 DNA reads TGTGCCAGCAGCCCGACGGTCTCTGGAAACACCATATATTTT. This gives the protein CASSPTVSGNTIYF.